Detailed here is one T cell receptor beta chain. No antigen is known for it. No base quality values were provided; no much bigger clone lies one nucleotide off. CDR1 and CDR2 are read off the germline V gene (reference sequence) as MNHEY and SMNVEV. From cysteine to phenylalanine, the CDR3 is 12 amino acids long. Only the CDR3 DNA stays, 36 bases, in frame from base 1. V is cut by 6 bases and J by 5 bases, and the space between the germline ends is 10 bases. RNA was extracted using the RNeasy kit, and about 0.5 to 1 ug of the RNA was reverse transcribed with random hexamers. TCR beta CDR3 regions were amplified with the immunoSEQ multiplex PCR assay covering 54 Vbeta and 13 Jbeta segments. PCR amplification bias was corrected by using a synthetic template baseline for primer optimization and computational correction. As for how the authors treated the data: Reads were annotated to V, D and J genes per IMGT and analyzed with immunoSEQ Analyzer, keeping only productive sequences. To calculate clonality, Shannon entropy was normalized by log2 of the number of productive unique sequences and then subtracted from one. For each patient and control, public and private clones were evaluated among the 100 most prevalent clones. Susac-specific clones were defined as absent from healthy and MS cohorts, 850 to 1,300 published viral clones and other ImmuneACCESS disease sequences. TCRdb reworked the public reads: Q25 trimming with fastp, MiXCR clone assembly, productive beta chains retained. Rows matching on CDR3 protein sequence are summarized as one entry with the most common DNA and genes. The V and J calls shown here were made by TCRdb, not taken from the authors' results. Present in this sample are tens of thousands of distinct CDR3 sequences, 93% of which were seen just once. The ten most abundant clones make up around 0.15% of the sample.

This sample stems from a study of CD8 T cells in Susac syndrome (dated by TCRdb to about 2019). As for the study more broadly: Of the Susac syndrome patients who were sequenced, under 10 were in clinical remission while more than five had clinically active disease. Whether CD8+ T cell activation and differentiation in Susac syndrome was antigen driven was tested using repertoire sequencing. At the time of blood withdrawal, Susac syndrome patients were either therapy-naive, taking corticosteroids (with some also receiving IVIg), or on IVIg alone.

On the study overall, not on this receptor specifically: The CD4+ T cell repertoire of patients with Susac syndrome showed no detectable clonal expansion. The number of individuals in the TCR sequencing and HLA analysis was acknowledged as relatively small.

Peripheral blood CD8+ and CD4+ T cells from healthy donors, Susac syndrome patients and multiple sclerosis patients were profiled using high-throughput TCR beta sequencing. Recently defined diagnostic criteria for definite or probable disease were met by the Susac syndrome patients. CD8+ TEMRA cells were enriched by FACS, while bulk CD8+ and CD4+ T cells were purified by magnetic negative isolation. Blood was drawn into EDTA tubes, processed within 24 hours, and PBMCs were isolated by density gradient centrifugation. PBMCs intended for TCR sequencing were frozen in liquid nitrogen and were later thawed in a 37 degrees C water bath. Purity of sorted or isolated CD4+, CD8+ and CD8+ TEMRA cells was at least 90%.

Material: CD4+ T cells from PBMCs. The rearranged chain carries TRBV27 and TRBJ2-5; the D segment is perhaps TRBD1 or TRBD2, each sharing 6 matched bases. This TCR was recovered from a human donor with Susac syndrome. The CDR3 is CASSEGGETQYF. In nucleotides, the sequence is TGTGCCAGCAGCGAAGGGGGGGAGACCCAGTACTTC.